This is a list of T cell receptor beta chains from one sample in a study of T cells in Graves' hyperthyroidism and ophthalmopathy. Using its own MiXCR run on the multiplex PCR reads, TCRdb lists one record per CDR3 protein. This table has under 450,000 distinct CDR3 sequences, around 16% appearing once. Sequencing used blood. The receptors originated from a woman between 18 and 29 years old with Graves' hyperthyroidism. CDR3s include the opening cysteine and the closing phenylalanine or tryptophan. D genes are given only for firm matches. Part of the rows lack a size; the others show once, few, many or a class for expanded clones.

V	D	size	J	CDR3	DNA
TRBV6-6	-	-	TRBJ1-4	CASSYRVGEKLFF	TGTGCCAGCAGTTACAGGGTTGGAGAAAAACTGTTTTTT
TRBV11-3	-	many	TRBJ2-1	CASSPRDAGDNEQFF	TGTGCCAGCAGCCCCCGGGATGCTGGTGACAATGAGCAGTTCTTC
TRBV9	TRBD1	few	TRBJ1-1	CASSSGTVPREAFF	TGTGCCAGTAGCTCCGGGACAGTGCCTCGGGAAGCTTTCTTT
TRBV20-1	-	few	TRBJ2-1	CSAARPGDIINEQFF	TGCAGTGCCGCGCGGCCAGGGGATATTATCAATGAGCAGTTCTTC
TRBV4-1	TRBD1	-	TRBJ1-1	CASSQAFRGGTEAFF	TGCGCCAGCAGCCAAGCATTCAGGGGGGGCACTGAAGCTTTCTTT
TRBV10-3	-	-	TRBJ2-1	CAIMGSNEQFF	TGTGCCATCATGGGGTCTAATGAGCAGTTCTTC
TRBV12-3/TRBV12-4	-	many	TRBJ1-2	CASPYGARYGYTF	TGTGCCAGCCCCTACGGGGCACGCTATGGCTACACCTTC
TRBV11-1	TRBD2	many	TRBJ2-1	CASSLGLSLREQFF	TGTGCCAGCAGCTTGGGACTATCCCTCCGGGAGCAGTTCTTC
TRBV2	-	many	TRBJ2-7	CAITPAVRRQGYEQYF	TGTGCCATTACTCCCGCGGTTAGGCGCCAGGGCTACGAGCAGTACTTC
TRBV3-1	TRBD2	many	TRBJ2-3	CASSHGLVGGRSTDTQYF	TGTGCCAGCAGCCACGGTTTGGTCGGCGGGAGGAGCACAGATACGCAGTATTTT
TRBV2	-	many	TRBJ2-3	CASSILNTDTQYF	TGTGCCAGCAGTATCTTGAACACAGATACGCAGTATTTT
TRBV12-3/TRBV12-4	-	many	TRBJ1-5	CASSLQGLGNQPQHF	TGTGCCAGCAGTTTACAGGGATTGGGGAATCAGCCCCAGCATTTT
TRBV6-1	TRBD1	-	TRBJ1-5	CASTRGQDQPQHF	TGTGCCAGCACTAGGGGACAGGATCAGCCCCAGCATTTT
TRBV28	TRBD1	many	TRBJ1-5	CASSLLTLKRDRNQPQHF	TGTGCCAGCAGTTTATTAACCTTGAAGCGGGACAGAAATCAGCCCCAGCATTTT